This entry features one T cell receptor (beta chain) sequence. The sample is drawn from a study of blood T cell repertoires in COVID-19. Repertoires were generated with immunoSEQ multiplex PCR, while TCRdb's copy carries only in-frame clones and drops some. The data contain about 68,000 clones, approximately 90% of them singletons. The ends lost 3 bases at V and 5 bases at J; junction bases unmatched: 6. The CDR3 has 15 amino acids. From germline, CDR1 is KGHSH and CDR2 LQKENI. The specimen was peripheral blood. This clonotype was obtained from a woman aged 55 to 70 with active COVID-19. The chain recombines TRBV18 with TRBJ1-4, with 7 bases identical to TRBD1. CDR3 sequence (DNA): TGTGCCAGCTCACCGCGGGACAGACTGAATGAAAAACTGTTTTTT. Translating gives CASSPRDRLNEKLFF. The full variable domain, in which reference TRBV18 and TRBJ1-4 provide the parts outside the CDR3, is NAGVMQNPRHLVRRRGQEARLRCSPMKGHSHVYWYRQLPEEGLKFMVYLQKENIIDESGMPKERFSAEFPKEGPSILRIQQVVRGDSAAYFCASSPRDRLNEKLFFGSGTQLSVL.